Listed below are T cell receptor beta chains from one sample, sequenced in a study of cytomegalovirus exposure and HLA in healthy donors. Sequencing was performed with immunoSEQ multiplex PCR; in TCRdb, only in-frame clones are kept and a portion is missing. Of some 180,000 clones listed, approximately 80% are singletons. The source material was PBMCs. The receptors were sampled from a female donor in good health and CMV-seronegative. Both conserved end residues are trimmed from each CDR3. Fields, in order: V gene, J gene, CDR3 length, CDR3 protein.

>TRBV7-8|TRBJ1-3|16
ASSLARPDSPRGNTIY
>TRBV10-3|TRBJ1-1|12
AISRTVMNTEAF
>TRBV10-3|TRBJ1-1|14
AIRSSPRGSSTEAF
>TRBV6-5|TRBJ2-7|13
ASSVHGGQSYEQY
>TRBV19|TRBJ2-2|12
ASGLAANTGELF
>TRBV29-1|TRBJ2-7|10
SVETSSYEQY
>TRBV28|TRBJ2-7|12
ASSYPGQGFEQY
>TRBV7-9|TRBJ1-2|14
ASSLVPGGGSNGYT
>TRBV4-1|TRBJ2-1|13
ASSLRDTPYNEQF
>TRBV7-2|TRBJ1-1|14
ASSPSRRGTNTEAF
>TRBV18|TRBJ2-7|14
ASSQPWGGATPEQY
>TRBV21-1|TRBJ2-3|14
ASSKALLAGGDTQY
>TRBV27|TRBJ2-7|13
ASSLQGRASYEQY
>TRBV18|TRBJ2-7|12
ASSPQEGMDEQY
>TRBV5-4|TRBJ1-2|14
ASRTGQGGFDYGYT
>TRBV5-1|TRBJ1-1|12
ASSSGTGETEAF
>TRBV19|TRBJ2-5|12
ATKFPGIQETQY
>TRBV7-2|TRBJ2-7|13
ASGLGTSGMNEQY
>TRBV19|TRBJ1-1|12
ASSRTVVNTEAF
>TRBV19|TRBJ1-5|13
ATVSGQLSNQPQH
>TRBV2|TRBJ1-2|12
ASSGALFSYGYT
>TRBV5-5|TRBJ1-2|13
ASSRGTGINYGYT
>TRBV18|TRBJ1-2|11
ASSPIDADGYT
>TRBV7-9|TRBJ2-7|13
ASSLEGEASYEQY
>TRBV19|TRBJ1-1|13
ASSTRPGGNTEAF
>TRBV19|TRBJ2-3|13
ASSMGDRVTDTQY
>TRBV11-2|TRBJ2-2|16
ASSYAGTSGGFTGELF
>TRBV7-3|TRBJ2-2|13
ASSFGGTNTGELF
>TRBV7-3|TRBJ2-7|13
ASSLSSGSLYEQY
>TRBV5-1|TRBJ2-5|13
ASSLQPGGEETQY
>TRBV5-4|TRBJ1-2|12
ASSSATHFYGYT
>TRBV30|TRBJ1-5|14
AWSVWAGSRNQPQH
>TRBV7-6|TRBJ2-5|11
ASSSDLQETQY
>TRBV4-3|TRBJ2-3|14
ASSPRAARGADTQY
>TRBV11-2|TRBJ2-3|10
ASSPNRDTQY
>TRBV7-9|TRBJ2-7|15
SSSPMPGQELSYEQY
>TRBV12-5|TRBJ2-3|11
ASGTGLTDTQY
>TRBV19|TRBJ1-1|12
ASSMRTGRTEAF
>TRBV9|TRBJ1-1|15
ASSVHGQGYGNTEAF
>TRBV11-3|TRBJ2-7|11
ASSSRSGYEQY
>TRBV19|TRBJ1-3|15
ASSMTPTGRAGNTIY
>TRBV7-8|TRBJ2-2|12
ASSPGTVLGELF
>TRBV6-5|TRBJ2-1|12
ASRGLAEDNEQF
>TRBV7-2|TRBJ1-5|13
ASSLGQGANQPQH
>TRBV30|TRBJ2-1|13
AFDLAGPSYNEQF
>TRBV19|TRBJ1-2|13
ASSRSAGGNYGYT
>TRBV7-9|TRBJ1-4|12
SSSPGQSNEKLF
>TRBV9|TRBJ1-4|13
ASTRGDRANEKLF
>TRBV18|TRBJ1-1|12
ASSPWDRPRDAF
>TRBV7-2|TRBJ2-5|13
ASSLSWANQETQY
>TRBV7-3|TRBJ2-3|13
ASSLQAGAPDTQY
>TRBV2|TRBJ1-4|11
ASRQSFNEKLF
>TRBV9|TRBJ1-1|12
ASSAGLINTEAF
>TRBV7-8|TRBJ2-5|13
ASSLASGSQETQY
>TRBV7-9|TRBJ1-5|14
ASSLDLGTGIQPQH
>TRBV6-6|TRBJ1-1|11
ASRQDLNTEAF
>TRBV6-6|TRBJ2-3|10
ASSKETGALY
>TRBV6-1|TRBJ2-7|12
ASSEAGTIYEQY
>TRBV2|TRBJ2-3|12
ASSEGTSGNTQY
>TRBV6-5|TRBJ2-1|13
ASSPSGSLYNEQF